This T cell receptor beta chain was recorded in a study of blood T cell repertoires in COVID-19. Study at large: The samples span acute and convalescent COVID-19 from the United States, Italy and Spain.

Original methodology: Amplification of reference gene primers was used by the study to estimate nucleated cell counts. Libraries were prepared by immunoSEQ multiplex PCR; TCRdb keeps only in-frame clonotypes and omits some of them. V, J and clone size are those of that table, while D and trimming were read from the DNA. The sample has hundreds of thousands of clones, 88% seen once; the top ten hold roughly 1.4%. CDR3 length equals 17 residues. Trimming took 2 bases from V and 3 from J; bases not matched to a gene: 5. CDR1 and CDR2 from the germline V gene are SGHAT and FQNNGV. This TCR was recovered from a man older than 75 with acute or convalescent COVID-19. The V call is TRBV11-2, the J call TRBJ2-2; 11 bases agree with TRBD1. The sequenced sample was peripheral blood. CDR3 DNA sequence: TGTGCCAGCAGCTTACTGGGACAGGGGGGCTACACCGGGGAGCTGTTTTTT. Residues: CASSLLGQGGYTGELFF.